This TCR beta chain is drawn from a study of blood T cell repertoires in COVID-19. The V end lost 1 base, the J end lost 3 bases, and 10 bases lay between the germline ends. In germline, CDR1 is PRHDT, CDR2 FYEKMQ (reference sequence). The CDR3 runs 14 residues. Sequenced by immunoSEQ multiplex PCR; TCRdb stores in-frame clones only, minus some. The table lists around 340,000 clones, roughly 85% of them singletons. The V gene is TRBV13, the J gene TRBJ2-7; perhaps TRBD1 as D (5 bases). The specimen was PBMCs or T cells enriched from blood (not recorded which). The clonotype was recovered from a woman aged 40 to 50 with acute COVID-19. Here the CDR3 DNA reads TGTGCCAGCAGCTTAGTAGGGGCCCGCTACGAGCAGTACTTC. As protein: CASSLVGARYEQYF.